Following are 9 T cell receptor beta chains from one sample sequenced in a study of shared clonotypes between healthy human individuals. Measured with immunoSEQ multiplex PCR; TCRdb has only the in-frame clones, and not every one. The sample comprises over a million clones, roughly 80% of which are singletons, and approximately 1.5% rests with the top ten. What was sequenced was memory CD4+ T cells sorted from blood. Stated subset: CD45RA-negative fraction. These receptors were obtained from a man younger than 35 in good health.

As for this clone: It may be a read error: a sequence one base away is much more abundant. The V call is TRBV5-6, the J call TRBJ1-1, with 7 bases lining up with TRBD1. This CDR3 contains 13 residues. Germline V gives CDR1 SGHDT, CDR2 YYEEEE. J gave up 1 base and V 4 bases, and 1 base lay outside the gene matches. CDR3 region: CASSRQGNTEAFF. The CDR3 DNA reads TGTGCCAGCAGCCGACAGGGGAACACTGAAGCTTTCTTT.

The chain combines TRBV25-1 with TRBJ2-5, with 8 bases lining up with TRBD1. V shed 3 bases and J 4 bases; nucleotides not matched to a gene: 10. The CDR3 is made up of 16 amino acids. Germline V gene sequence: CDR1 MGHDK, CDR2 SYGVNS. CDR3 residues: CASSELGQGASETQYF. DNA for the CDR3: TGTGCCAGCAGTGAGTTAGGTCAGGGGGCTTCAGAGACCCAGTACTTC.

The chain couples TRBV27 to TRBJ2-1; D is unclear. Germline V lookup: CDR1 MNHEY, CDR2 SMNVEV (reference sequence). The CDR3 extends over 16 amino acids. Trimming took off 2 bases at V and 0 bases at J, with 11 bases between the two ends. The CDR3 loop is CASSLGWGSSYNEQFF. The CDR3 DNA follows: TGTGCCAGCAGTTTAGGTTGGGGAAGCTCCTACAATGAGCAGTTCTTC.

The chain employs TRBV30 and TRBJ2-1, with 9 bases aligning to TRBD1. CDR3 length: 14 residues. With 4 bases clipped from V and 9 bases from J, the junction kept 10 bases outside the gene matches. From germline, CDR1 is GTSNPN and CDR2 SVGIG (reference sequence). The CDR3, as DNA: TGTGCCTGGAAACCCGACAGGGGGGGAGGTGAGCAGTTCTTC. Translated, it gives CAWKPDRGGGEQFF.

The chain recombines TRBV15 with TRBJ2-2; D not certain. V was cut by 0 bases and J by 7 bases, with 6 bases left in between. The germline gives CDR1 LNHNV, CDR2 YYDKDF (reference sequence). CDR3 size: 13 residues. The CDR3 DNA sequence: TGTGCCACCAGCAGAGATGTGAACGGGGAGCTGTTTTTT. Translating gives CATSRDVNGELFF.

This clone was counted a single time. The chain links TRBV10-1 to TRBJ2-3; 9 bases agree with TRBD2. The CDR3 has 14 amino acids. V lost 3 bases to trimming and J lost 5 bases; unmatched junction nucleotides: 3. Germline loops: CDR1 WNHNN, CDR2 SYGVQD (reference sequence). DNA for the CDR3: TGCGCCAGCAGTGATATTAGCGGGAGAGATACGCAGTATTTT. Translation gives CASSDISGRDTQYF.

The rearrangement joins TRBV5-1 to TRBJ1-1; 7 bases match TRBD1. The junction had 6 bases not matched to a gene; V was cut back by 0 bases and J by 7 bases. Germline V gene lookup returns CDR1 SGHRS and CDR2 YFSETQ. CDR3 size: 14 residues. DNA for the CDR3: TGCGCCAGCAGCTTGGGAAGGGGGCTGGTTGAAGCTTTCTTT. Protein sequence: CASSLGRGLVEAFF.

This sequence joins TRBV7-8 and TRBJ1-5; D is unresolved. The CDR3 has 12 residues. Germline assignment: CDR1 SGHVS and CDR2 FQNEAQ. The ends were cut back, 4 bases at V and 7 bases at J, with 8 bases in the middle. This CDR3 reads CASSSPGQPQHF. The CDR3, as DNA: TGTGCCAGCAGCTCCCCGGGGCAGCCCCAGCATTTT.

The chain carries TRBV28 and TRBJ2-7; no clear D. Germline V lookup: CDR1 MDHEN, CDR2 SYDVKM. V was shortened by 2 bases and J by 8 bases, with 10 bases between the two germline ends. The CDR3 extends over 12 amino acids. CDR3 region: CASSLKGSKQYF. CDR3 bases: TGTGCCAGCAGTTTAAAAGGGTCAAAGCAGTACTTC.